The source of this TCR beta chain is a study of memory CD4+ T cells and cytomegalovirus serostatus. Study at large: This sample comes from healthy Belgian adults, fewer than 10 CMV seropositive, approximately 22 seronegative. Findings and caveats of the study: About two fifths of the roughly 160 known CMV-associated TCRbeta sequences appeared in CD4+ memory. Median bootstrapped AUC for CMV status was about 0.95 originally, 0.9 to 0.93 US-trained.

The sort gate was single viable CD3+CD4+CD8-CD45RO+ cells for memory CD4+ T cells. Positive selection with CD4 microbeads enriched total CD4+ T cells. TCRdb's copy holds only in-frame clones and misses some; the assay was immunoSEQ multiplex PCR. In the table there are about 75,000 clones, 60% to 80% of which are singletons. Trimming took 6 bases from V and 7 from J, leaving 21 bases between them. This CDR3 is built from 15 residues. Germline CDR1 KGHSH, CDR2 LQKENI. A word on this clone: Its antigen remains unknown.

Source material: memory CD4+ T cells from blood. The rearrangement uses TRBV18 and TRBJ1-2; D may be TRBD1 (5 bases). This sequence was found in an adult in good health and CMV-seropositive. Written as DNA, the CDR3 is TGTGCCAGCTCCCTAACACCGGGACCCTCGGGTGGCTACACCTTC. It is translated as CASSLTPGPSGGYTF. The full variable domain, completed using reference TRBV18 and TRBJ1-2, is NAGVMQNPRHLVRRRGQEARLRCSPMKGHSHVYWYRQLPEEGLKFMVYLQKENIIDESGMPKERFSAEFPKEGPSILRIQQVVRGDSAAYFCASSLTPGPSGGYTFGSGTRLTVV.